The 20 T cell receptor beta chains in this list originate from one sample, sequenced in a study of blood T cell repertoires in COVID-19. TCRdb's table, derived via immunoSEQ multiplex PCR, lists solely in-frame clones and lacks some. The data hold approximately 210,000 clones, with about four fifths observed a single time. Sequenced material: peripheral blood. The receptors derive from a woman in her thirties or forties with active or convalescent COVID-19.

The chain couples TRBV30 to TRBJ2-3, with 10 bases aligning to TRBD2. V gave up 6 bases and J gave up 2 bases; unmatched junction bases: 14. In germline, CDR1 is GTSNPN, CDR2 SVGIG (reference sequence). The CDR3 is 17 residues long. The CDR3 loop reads CACRQPSGSGATDTQYF. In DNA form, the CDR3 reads TGTGCCTGTAGACAACCTAGCGGGAGTGGGGCCACAGATACGCAGTATTTT.

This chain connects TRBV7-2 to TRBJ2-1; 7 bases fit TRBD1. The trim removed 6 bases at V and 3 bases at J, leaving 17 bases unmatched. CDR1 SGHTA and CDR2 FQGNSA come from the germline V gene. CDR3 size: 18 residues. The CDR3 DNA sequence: TGTGCCAGCAGTAGGACCGCGTCGACAGGGTATAACTACAATGAGCAGTTCTTC. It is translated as CASSRTASTGYNYNEQFF. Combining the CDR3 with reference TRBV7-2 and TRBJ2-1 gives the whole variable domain GAGVSQSPSNKVTEKGKDVELRCDPISGHTALYWYRQSLGQGLEFLIYFQGNSAPDKSGLPSDRFSAERTGGSVSTLTIQRTQQEDSAVYLCASSRTASTGYNYNEQFFGPGTRLTVL.

The CDR3: CASSSQGIGGNTIYF. In DNA form, the CDR3 reads TGTGCCAGCAGTTCACAGGGGATCGGCGGAAACACCATATATTTT. The gene calls are TRBV5-4 and TRBJ1-3; 7 bases map to TRBD1. Trimming removed 5 bases from V and 4 bases from J; junction bases left unmatched: 9. The CDR3 contains 15 residues. Germline loops: CDR1 SGHNT, CDR2 YYREEE (reference sequence).

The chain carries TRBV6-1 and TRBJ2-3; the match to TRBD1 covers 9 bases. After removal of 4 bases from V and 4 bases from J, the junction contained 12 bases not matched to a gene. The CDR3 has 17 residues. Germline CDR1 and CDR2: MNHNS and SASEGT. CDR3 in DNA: TGTGCCAGCAGTGGGGGTGAACGGGACAGGGTACCAGATACGCAGTATTTT. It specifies CASSGGERDRVPDTQYF.

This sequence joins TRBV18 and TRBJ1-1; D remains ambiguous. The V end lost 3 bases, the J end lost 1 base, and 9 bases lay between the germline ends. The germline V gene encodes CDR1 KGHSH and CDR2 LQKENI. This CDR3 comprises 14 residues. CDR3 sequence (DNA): TGTGCCAGCTCACCCGGTGTCGCGAACACTGAAGCTTTCTTT. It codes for CASSPGVANTEAFF.

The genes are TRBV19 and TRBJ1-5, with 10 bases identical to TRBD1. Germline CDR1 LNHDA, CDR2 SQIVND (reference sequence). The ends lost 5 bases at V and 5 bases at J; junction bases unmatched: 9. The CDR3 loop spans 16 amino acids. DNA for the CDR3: TGTGCCAGTAGTGTACGACAGGGGGCGGGGGATCAGCCCCAGCATTTT. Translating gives CASSVRQGAGDQPQHF.

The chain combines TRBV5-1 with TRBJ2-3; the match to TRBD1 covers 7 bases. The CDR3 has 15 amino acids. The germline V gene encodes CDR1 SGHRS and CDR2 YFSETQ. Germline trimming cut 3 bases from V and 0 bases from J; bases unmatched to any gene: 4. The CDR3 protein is CASSWGTDSTDTQYF. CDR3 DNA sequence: TGCGCCAGCAGCTGGGGGACAGACAGCACAGATACGCAGTATTTT.

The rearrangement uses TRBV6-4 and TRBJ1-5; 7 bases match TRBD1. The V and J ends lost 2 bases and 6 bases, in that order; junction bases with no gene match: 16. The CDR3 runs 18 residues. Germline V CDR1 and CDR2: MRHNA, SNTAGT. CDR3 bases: TGTGCCAGCAGTGACGCTCTTGCGCGAGGGGGCAGTTGTCAGCCCCAGCATTTT. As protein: CASSDALARGGSCQPQHF.

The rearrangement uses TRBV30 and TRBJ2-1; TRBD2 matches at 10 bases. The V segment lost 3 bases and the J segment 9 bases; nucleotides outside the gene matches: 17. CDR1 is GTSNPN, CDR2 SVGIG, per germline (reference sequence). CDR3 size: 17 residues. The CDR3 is CAWRPRRASGSRPEQFF. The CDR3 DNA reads TGTGCCTGGAGACCCCGCCGTGCTAGCGGGAGCCGACCTGAGCAGTTCTTC.

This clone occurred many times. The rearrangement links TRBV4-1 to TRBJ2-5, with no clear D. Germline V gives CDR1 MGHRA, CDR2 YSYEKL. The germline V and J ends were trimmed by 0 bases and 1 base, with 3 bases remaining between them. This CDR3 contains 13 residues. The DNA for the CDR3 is TGCGCCAGCAGCCAAGACAGCCAAGAGACCCAGTACTTC. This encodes CASSQDSQETQYF.

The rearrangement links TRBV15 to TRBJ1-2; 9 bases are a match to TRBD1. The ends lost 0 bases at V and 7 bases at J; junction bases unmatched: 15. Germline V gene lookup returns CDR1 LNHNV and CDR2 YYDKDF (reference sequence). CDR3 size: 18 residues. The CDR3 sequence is CATSRDGRGLQGARGYTF. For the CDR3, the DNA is TGTGCCACCAGCAGAGATGGCCGAGGGTTACAGGGGGCGCGTGGCTACACCTTC.

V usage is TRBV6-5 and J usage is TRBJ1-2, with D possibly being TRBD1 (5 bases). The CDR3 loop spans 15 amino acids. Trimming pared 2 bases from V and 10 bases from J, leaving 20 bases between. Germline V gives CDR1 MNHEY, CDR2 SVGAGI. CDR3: CASSYPFGGSIDYTF. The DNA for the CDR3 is TGTGCCAGCAGTTACCCTTTTGGGGGGTCCATCGACTACACCTTC.

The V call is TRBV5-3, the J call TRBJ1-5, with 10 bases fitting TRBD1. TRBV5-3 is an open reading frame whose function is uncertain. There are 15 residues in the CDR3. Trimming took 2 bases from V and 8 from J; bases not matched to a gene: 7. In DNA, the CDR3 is TGTGCCAGAAGCTTTGAGGGACAGGGGAGCGAGCCCCAGCATTTT. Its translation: CARSFEGQGSEPQHF.

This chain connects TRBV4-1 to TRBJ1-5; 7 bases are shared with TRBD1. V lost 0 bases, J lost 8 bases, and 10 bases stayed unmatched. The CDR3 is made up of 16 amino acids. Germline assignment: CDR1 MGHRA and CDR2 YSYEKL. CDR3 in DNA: TGCGCCAGCAGCCAAGATTGGGCACAGGGGCCAGAGCCCCAGCATTTT. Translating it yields CASSQDWAQGPEPQHF.

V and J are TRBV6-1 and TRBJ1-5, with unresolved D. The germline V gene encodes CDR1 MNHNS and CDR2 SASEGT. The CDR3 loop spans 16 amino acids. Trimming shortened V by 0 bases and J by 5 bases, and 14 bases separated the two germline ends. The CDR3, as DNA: TGTGCCAGCAGTGAAGCGCTAGGAAACCACCATCAGCCCCAGCATTTT. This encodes CASSEALGNHHQPQHF.

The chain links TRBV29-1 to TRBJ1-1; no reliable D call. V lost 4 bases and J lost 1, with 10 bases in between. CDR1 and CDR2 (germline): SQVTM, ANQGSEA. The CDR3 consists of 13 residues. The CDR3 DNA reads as TGCAGCGTTGGGAACAGACCGAACACTGAAGCTTTCTTT. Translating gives CSVGNRPNTEAFF.

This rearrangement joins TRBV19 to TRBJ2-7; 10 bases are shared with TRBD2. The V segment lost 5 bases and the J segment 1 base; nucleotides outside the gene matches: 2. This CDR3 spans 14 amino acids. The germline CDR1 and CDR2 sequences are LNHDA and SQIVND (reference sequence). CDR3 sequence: CASSPSGGSYEQYF. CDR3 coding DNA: TGTGCCAGTAGTCCTAGCGGGGGTTCCTACGAGCAGTACTTC.

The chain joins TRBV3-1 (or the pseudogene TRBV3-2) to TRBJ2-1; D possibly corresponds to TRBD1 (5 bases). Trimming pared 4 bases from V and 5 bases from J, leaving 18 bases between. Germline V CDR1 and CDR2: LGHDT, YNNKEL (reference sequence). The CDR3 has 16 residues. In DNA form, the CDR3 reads TGTGCCAGCAGCCCCAGGGTTTTGCAGGGTAACAATGAGCAGTTCTTC. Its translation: CASSPRVLQGNNEQFF.

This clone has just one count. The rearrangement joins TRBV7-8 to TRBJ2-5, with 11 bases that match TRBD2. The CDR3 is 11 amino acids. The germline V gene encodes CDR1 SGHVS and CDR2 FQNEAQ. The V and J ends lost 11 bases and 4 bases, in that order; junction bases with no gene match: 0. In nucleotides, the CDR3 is TGTGCCGGGACTAGCGGAGAGACCCAGTACTTC. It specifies CAGTSGETQYF. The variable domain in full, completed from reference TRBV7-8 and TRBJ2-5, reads GAGVSQSPRYKVAKRGQDVALRCDPISGHVSLFWYQQALGQGPEFLTYFQNEAQLDKSGLPSDRFFAERPEGSVSTLKIQRTQQEDSAVYLCAGTSGETQYFGPGTRLLVL.

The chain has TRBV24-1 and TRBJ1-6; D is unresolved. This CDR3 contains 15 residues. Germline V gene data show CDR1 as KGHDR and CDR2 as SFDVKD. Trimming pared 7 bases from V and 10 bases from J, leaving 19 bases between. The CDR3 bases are TGTGCCACCAGGGGTTCGACATCGTTGGTCTCACCCCTCCACTTT. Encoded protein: CATRGSTSLVSPLHF.